The 5 T cell receptor beta chains below all came from one sample that was sequenced in a study of cytomegalovirus exposure and HLA in healthy donors (dated 2017 in TCRdb). Libraries were built with the immunoSEQ multiplex PCR assay. A mixture of 60 forward primers for TCR Vbeta segments and 13 reverse primers for TCR Jbeta segments was used in the multiplex PCR. TCRdb provides this immuneACCESS table in a form limited to in-frame rearrangements. Some clones are lacking; in checked studies, under half of them reflect an unresolved V gene, and why the rest are absent is not known. For this sample the table gives about 130,000 clones, of which 80% were detected only once. Roughly 2.4% of the sample belongs to the ten largest clones. The specimen was PBMCs. These receptor sequences come from a man aged 30 to 39 in good health and CMV-seronegative.

This chain links TRBV7-9 with TRBJ2-1; D possibly corresponds to TRBD2 (6 bases). The V gene's germline CDR1 is SEHNR and CDR2 FQNEAQ (reference sequence). Trimming shortened V by 5 bases and J by 0 bases, and 14 bases separated the two germline ends. The CDR3 contains 16 residues. CDR3 residues: CASSPRRGSSYNEQFF. CDR3 DNA sequence: TGTGCCAGCAGCCCGCGGCGGGGCAGCTCCTACAATGAGCAGTTCTTC.

The chain couples TRBV7-9 to TRBJ2-7; D may be TRBD1 (6 bases). Trimming took 5 bases from V and 5 from J, leaving 19 bases between them. There are 15 residues in the CDR3. The germline CDR1 and CDR2 sequences are SEHNR and FQNEAQ (reference sequence). The CDR3: CASSPPLAGDHEQYF. DNA for the CDR3: TGTGCCAGCAGCCCTCCCCTAGCAGGGGACCACGAGCAGTACTTC.

The J gene is TRBJ2-1, the V gene TRBV2; 8 nucleotides line up with TRBD1. This CDR3 is 14 amino acids long. Per germline, CDR1 SNHLY and CDR2 FYNNEI. The junction had 8 bases not matched to a gene; V was cut back by 7 bases and J by 6 bases. The CDR3 protein is CASKPPTGGNEQFF. DNA for the CDR3: TGTGCCAGCAAGCCCCCCACAGGGGGCAATGAGCAGTTCTTC.

This clone has a single count. The gene calls are TRBV4-1 and TRBJ2-6; the match to TRBD1 covers 11 bases. This CDR3 contains 19 residues. The germline V gene has CDR1 MGHRA and CDR2 YSYEKL. Trimming at V came to 0 bases and at J to 1 base, leaving 5 bases not matched to a gene. CDR3 loop: CASSQDRTGGASGANVLTF. CDR3 nucleotides: TGCGCCAGCAGCCAAGATCGGACAGGGGGCGCTTCTGGGGCCAACGTCCTGACTTTC.

This chain connects TRBV7-9 to TRBJ2-1; D gene uncertain. This CDR3 comprises 18 residues. Between the trimmed V and J ends, which lost 2 bases and 0 bases, there was a span of 17 bases. Looked up from germline, CDR1 is SEHNR and CDR2 is FQNEAQ (reference sequence). This CDR3 is CASSLINAADFSYNEQFF. The CDR3 region has the DNA TGTGCCAGCAGCTTAATAAACGCGGCGGATTTCTCCTACAATGAGCAGTTCTTC. Supplemented by reference TRBV7-9 and TRBJ2-1, the full variable domain reads DTGVSQNPRHKITKRGQNVTFRCDPISEHNRLYWYRQTLGQGPEFLTYFQNEAQLEKSRLLSDRFSAERPKGSFSTLEIQRTEQGDSAMYLCASSLINAADFSYNEQFFGPGTRLTVL.